The clone carrying this T cell receptor beta chain was observed a few times. As yet, its antigen is unknown. There are 14 residues in the CDR3. Germline CDR1 is SGDLS and CDR2 is YYNGEE. J was trimmed by 6 bases and V by 7 bases; bases with no gene match: 11. PCR used 60 Vbeta primers and 13 Jbeta primers. Some clones are missing from TCRdb's copy, which holds only in-frame ones; the method was immunoSEQ multiplex PCR. The table shows roughly 71,000 clones, with roughly 81% occurring only once. The data belong to a study of cytomegalovirus exposure and HLA in healthy donors. Whole-study results and caveats: An observed cluster of highly shared sequence variants was recorded as a likely sequencing artifact. About 87% or about 30% of the time was how often most TCR beta V segments were productive, according to an earlier analysis. Researchers counted roughly 150 TCR beta chains as cytomegalovirus-associated. With DRB1 most and HLA-C fewest, TCR association rates differed between HLA loci in a later analysis.

Specimen: PBMCs. This receptor was identified in a human donor in good health. The chain carries TRBV9 and TRBJ2-7; 9 bases match TRBD1. CDR3 protein: CASSPGQGSREQYF. Written as DNA, the CDR3 is TGTGCCAGCTCCCCGGGACAGGGATCCCGCGAGCAGTACTTC.